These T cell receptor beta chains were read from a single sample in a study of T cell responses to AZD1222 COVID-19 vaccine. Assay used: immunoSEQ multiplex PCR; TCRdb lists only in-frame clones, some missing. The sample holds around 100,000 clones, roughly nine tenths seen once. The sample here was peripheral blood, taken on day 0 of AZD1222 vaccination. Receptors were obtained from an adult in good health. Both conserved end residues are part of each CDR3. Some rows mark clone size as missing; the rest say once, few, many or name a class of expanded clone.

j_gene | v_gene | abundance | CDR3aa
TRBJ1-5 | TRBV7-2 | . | CASSLAGDGQPQHF
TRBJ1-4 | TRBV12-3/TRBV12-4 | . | CASSYAPNEKLFF
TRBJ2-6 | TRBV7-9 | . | CTPGANVLTF
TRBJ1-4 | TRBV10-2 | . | CASKGQLNEKLFF
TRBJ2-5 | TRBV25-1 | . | CASSEGVATDQETQYF
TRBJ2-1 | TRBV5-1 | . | CASRRTEGPYNEQFF
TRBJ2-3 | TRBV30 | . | CAWSHLFVGGRAESTDTQYF
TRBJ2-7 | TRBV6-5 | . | CASSYARVGYEQYF
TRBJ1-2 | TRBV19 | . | CASSPDGSSNYGYTF
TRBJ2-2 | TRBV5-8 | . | CASSLKGIMTGELFF
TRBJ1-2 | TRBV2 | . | CASSGQGARGYTF
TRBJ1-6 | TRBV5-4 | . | CASSSGTGGRNYNSPLHF
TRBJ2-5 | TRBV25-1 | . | CASSDANLRETQYF
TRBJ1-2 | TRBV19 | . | CASSTGQGIPNYGYTF
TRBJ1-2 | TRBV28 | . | CASSVSKRGTHYGYTF
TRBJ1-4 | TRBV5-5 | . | CASSLYVGKLFF
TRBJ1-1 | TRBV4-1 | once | CASSLSIGTGQSFF
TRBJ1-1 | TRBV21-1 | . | CASPQTGVNTEAFF
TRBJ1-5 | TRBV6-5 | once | CASRRGRSNQPQHF
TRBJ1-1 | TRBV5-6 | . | CASSETGRTEAFF
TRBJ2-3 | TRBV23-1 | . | CASSQYDGSTDTQYF
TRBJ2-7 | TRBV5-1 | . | CASAPQYAGYEQYF
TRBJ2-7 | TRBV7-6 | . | CASSPGPRGRSFYEQYF
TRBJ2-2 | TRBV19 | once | CASSMIAGGANTGELFF
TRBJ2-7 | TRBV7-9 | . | CASSYIGNEQYF
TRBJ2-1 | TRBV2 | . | CATRFSGFEQFF
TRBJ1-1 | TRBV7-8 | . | CASSPRLNGAMDTEAFF
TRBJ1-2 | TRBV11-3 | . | CASSLGGAGNYGYTF
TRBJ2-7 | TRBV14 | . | CASSPPGQGALTYEQYF
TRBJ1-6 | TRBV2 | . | CASMGTGASPLHF
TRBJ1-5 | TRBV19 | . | CASSNQGLNQPQHF
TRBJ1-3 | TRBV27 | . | CASSDLGASGNTIYF
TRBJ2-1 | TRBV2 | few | CASQREWSDEQFF
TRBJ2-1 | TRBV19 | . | CASSIGGGPNEQFF
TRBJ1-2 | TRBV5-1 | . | CASSPQGNYGYTF
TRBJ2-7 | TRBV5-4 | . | CASSLVRTSGRIYEQYF
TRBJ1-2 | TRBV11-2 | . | CASSLGPGAFRGRYGYTF
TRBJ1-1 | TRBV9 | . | CASSLRHVGENTEAFF
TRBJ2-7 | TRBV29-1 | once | CSAVGDSSYEQYF
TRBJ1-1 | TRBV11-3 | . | CASSVLRGPEAFF
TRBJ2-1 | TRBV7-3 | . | CASSRGYNEQFF
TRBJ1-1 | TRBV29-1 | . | CSVEDNGWTEAFF
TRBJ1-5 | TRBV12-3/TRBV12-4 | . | CASRLSSNQPQHF
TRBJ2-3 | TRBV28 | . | CASSFSGAGGTQYF
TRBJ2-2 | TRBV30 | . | CAWRRGGTGELFF
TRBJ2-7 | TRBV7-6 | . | CASSLAQAAGEAYEQYF
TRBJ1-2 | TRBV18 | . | CASSVSRGSNYGYTF
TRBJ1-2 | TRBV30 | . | CAWSGFSYGYTF
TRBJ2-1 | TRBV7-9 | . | CASSRGLAGFDEQFF